This TCR beta chain was documented in a study of cytomegalovirus exposure and HLA in healthy donors. The wider study: The approximately 720 first-cohort repertoires and the 130 or so validation repertoires shared the same platform, a later analysis reported. Regarding the study as a whole: Researchers catalogued approximately 170 TCR beta chains as cytomegalovirus-associated. Clusters of TCRs from the first cohort tended to co-occur in the 100 to 150 validation repertoires (as a later analysis found).

As for this clone: Its specificity is not known.

CDR3 length: 15 residues. The V end was cut by 6 bases, the J end by 1 base, with 18 bases between. The germline V gene has CDR1 SQVTM and CDR2 ANQGSEA. The repertoire was sequenced with immunoSEQ multiplex PCR; TCRdb's copy has only in-frame clones and lacks some. The repertoire consists of about 65,000 clones, with about 91% occurring once and the leading ten covering 1% to 1.5%. The receptor was isolated from a woman younger than 30 in good health and CMV-seronegative. J is TRBJ1-1 and V is TRBV29-1; the D gene is possibly TRBD1 (6 bases). The sequenced sample was PBMCs. This CDR3 reads CSVQGQPTGNTEAFF. CDR3 nucleotide sequence: TGCAGCGTCCAAGGACAGCCCACAGGGAACACTGAAGCTTTCTTT. The full variable domain, with the rest looked up from reference TRBV29-1 and TRBJ1-1, is SAVISQKPSRDICQRGTSLTIQCQVDSQVTMMFWYRQQPGQSLTLIATANQGSEATYESGFVIDKFPISRPNLTFSTLTVSNMSPEDSSIYLCSVQGQPTGNTEAFFGQGTRLTVV.